The clone carrying this T cell receptor (beta chain) was detected once. Assay: immunoSEQ multiplex PCR; the TCRdb copy retains only in-frame clones and omits some. The sample carries about 160,000 clones, about 85% recorded once. The CDR3 is made up of 14 amino acids. The V gene end was trimmed by 5 bases and the J gene end by 4 bases; junction bases not matched to a gene: 6. Germline loops: CDR1 SGHKS, CDR2 YYEKEE (reference sequence). This sample stems from a study of blood T cell repertoires in COVID-19. The chain couples TRBV5-5 to TRBJ1-2; TRBD1 matches 9 bases. This clonotype was sampled from a man in his sixties who had recovered from COVID-19. Input material: peripheral blood. CDR3 region: CASSPGQGVYGYTF. As DNA, the CDR3 is TGTGCCAGCAGTCCGGGACAGGGAGTCTATGGCTACACCTTC.